These 19 T cell receptor beta chains came from one sample sequenced in a study of CD8+ T cells in alopecia areata. RNA was extracted and reverse transcribed into cDNA as the sequencing template. TCRdb keeps only in-frame clones here, not all; method: immunoSEQ multiplex PCR. In total the sample includes around 290,000 clones, none of them seen once. Markers including CD4, CD8alpha, NKG2D and NKG2ACE guided sorting of pooled cutaneous lymph node cells. The sequenced material came from CD4+ T cells sorted from a lymph node. The receptors originated from a C3H/HeJ mouse with alopecia areata. MHC haplotype here: H2-k.

As to this clone: These gene names are mouse names. The read falls 4 residues short of the CDR3 end, and the missing part is taken from the germline J gene. The chain links TRBV13-3 to TRBJ2-2, with a possible D match to TRBD1 (6 bases). The V end was cut by 2 bases, the J end by 3 bases, with 11 bases between. Looked up from germline, CDR1 is NNHDY and CDR2 is SYVADS. There are 15 residues in the CDR3. CDR3 DNA (partial): TGTGCCAGCAGTGACGGCAGGGGTGACACCGGG. It yields the protein CASSDGRGDTG. The entire CDR3 reads CASSDGRGDTGQLYF. The full variable domain, completed using reference TRBV13-3 and TRBJ2-2, is EAAVTQSPRSKVAVTGGKVTLSCHQTNNHDYMYWYRQDTGHGLRLIHYSYVADSTEKGDIPDGYKASRPSQENFSLILELASLSQTAVYFCASSDGRGDTGQLYFGEGSKLTVL.

Concerning this clone: Gene labels here are mouse ones. The read finishes 4 residues shy of the CDR3 end, and the germline J gene is used to complete it. The V gene is TRBV1, the J gene TRBJ2-7; 10 bases align to TRBD2. This CDR3 comprises 15 residues. Germline V CDR1 and CDR2: NSQYPW, LRSPGD (reference sequence). This CDR3 is CTCSAVRTGGYEQYF. The sequenced part of the CDR3 DNA is TGCACCTGCAGTGCAGTCAGGACTGGGGGTTAT.

This clone was seen more than once but under ten times. Mouse gene names and germline throughout. With the read ending 4 residues before the CDR3 end, the germline J gene is used to fill in that end. The gene calls are TRBV19 and TRBJ2-5, with no clear D. The V and J ends lost 2 bases and 1 base respectively, with 5 bases between them. Germline lookup yields CDR1 FNHDT and CDR2 SITEND (reference sequence). The CDR3 extends over 13 amino acids. The covered CDR3 bases are TGTGCCAGCAGTATGGGGTACCAAGAC. Amino acids: CASSMGYQD. The entire CDR3 is CASSMGYQDTQYF.

This clone came up a few times. The genes are named according to mouse. The read stops 4 residues short of the end of the CDR3; the missing end is completed from the germline J gene. This chain uses TRBV2 with TRBJ1-2, with a possible D match to TRBD1 (6 bases). The CDR3 sequence is 15 residues long. Trimming left V 0 bases short and J 0 bases short, with 8 bases between. Germline loops: CDR1 LGHNA, CDR2 YSYQKL. This CDR3 is CASSQDHRANSDYTF. The CDR3 bases that were read are TGTGCCAGCAGCCAAGATCACAGGGCAAACTCC.

A remark on this clone: Gene names denote mouse genes. From the germline J gene comes the end of the CDR3, since the read stops 4 residues before it. This sequence joins TRBV5 and TRBJ2-7, with 7 bases matching TRBD1. CDR3 length: 15 amino acids. J was trimmed by 0 bases and V by 3 bases; bases with no gene match: 5. Per germline, CDR1 LGHNA and CDR2 YNLKQL (reference sequence). The CDR3 loop reads CASSHHRGSSYEQYF. Partial CDR3 DNA: TGTGCCAGCAGCCATCACAGGGGTAGCTCCTAT.

Worth noting for this clone: Mouse gene names apply. The read ends 4 residues before the CDR3 terminus; that terminus is restored from the germline J gene. V and J are TRBV13-1 and TRBJ2-5, with 10 bases aligning to TRBD2. CDR3 size: 14 residues. Germline V lookup: CDR1 NSHNY, CDR2 SYGAGN. The CDR3 bases that were read are TGTGCCAGCAGTGGGGGGACTGGGGAAGAC. It codes for CASSGGTGED. The complete CDR3 protein is CASSGGTGEDTQYF.

This clone appeared a few times. Gene labels here are mouse ones. The CDR3 end is not reached by the read, which stops 4 residues before it; the germline J gene fills it in. V is TRBV13-3 and J is TRBJ2-5, with a tentative D call TRBD1 (5 bases). Germline V gene sequence: CDR1 NNHDY, CDR2 SYVADS. The length of the CDR3 is 14 residues. The V gene lost 4 bases and the J gene lost 2 bases, with 11 bases spanning the gap. CDR3 DNA, as far as it was read: TGTGCCAGCAGTCCCCAGGGAGTCCAAGAC. Amino acid sequence: CASSPQGVQD. In full, the CDR3 reads CASSPQGVQDTQYF.

With regard to this clone: Genes and germline come from the mouse. Read data end 4 residues before the CDR3 end; the end is taken from the germline J gene. This chain links TRBV13-3 with TRBJ1-2; D remains ambiguous. The CDR3 has 12 residues. The V gene lost 7 bases and the J gene lost 0 bases, with 7 bases spanning the gap. The germline V gene encodes CDR1 NNHDY and CDR2 SYVADS. The CDR3 is CASARANSDYTF. The CDR3 bases that were read are TGTGCCAGCGCCAGAGCAAACTCC.

This clone was picked up a small number of times. Gene names and germline match the mouse. The DNA ends 4 residues before the CDR3 does, and the rest of the CDR3 is filled in from the germline J gene. The chain combines TRBV13-1 with TRBJ2-3, with 8 bases that match TRBD1. The germline V gene encodes CDR1 NSHNY and CDR2 SYGAGN. The CDR3 extends over 17 amino acids. V shed 0 bases and J 2 bases; nucleotides not matched to a gene: 8. CDR3 bases read: TGTGCCAGCAGTGATGTTACAGGGGGGTCTGTTGCAGAA. Amino acids: CASSDVTGGSVAE. The CDR3 reads in full as CASSDVTGGSVAETLYF.

Points on this clone: Mouse gene names apply. The DNA ends 4 residues before the CDR3 does, and the rest of the CDR3 is filled in from the germline J gene. Distinct nucleotide sequences in the sample also encode this CDR3. V and J are TRBV19 and TRBJ2-1, with 7 nucleotides matching TRBD2. Looked up from germline, CDR1 is FNHDT and CDR2 is SITEND (reference sequence). The CDR3 runs to 15 residues. The ends lost 2 bases at V and 1 base at J; junction bases unmatched: 3. CDR3 sequence: CASSMAGGNYAEQFF. The CDR3 DNA, read in part, is TGTGCCAGCAGTATGGCTGGGGGAAACTATGCT.

There are a few counts of this clone. The gene symbols are mouse symbols. Other DNA sequences in this sample translate to the same CDR3. The CDR3: CASSQGANTGQLYF. Partial CDR3 DNA: TGTGCCAGCAGTCAGGGAGCAAACACCGGG. V is TRBV13-3 and J is TRBJ2-2; weak D call: TRBD1 (5 bases). Coverage ceases 4 residues before the CDR3 finishes, and the germline J gene fills in the end. The CDR3 is 14 amino acids. Per germline, CDR1 NNHDY and CDR2 SYVADS. V lost 4 bases to trimming and J lost 0 bases, with 7 bases between them.

As regards this clone: Here the gene names and germline are mouse. Sequencing ends 4 residues short of the CDR3 end; the germline J gene provides the rest. Other DNA sequences in the sample encode the same CDR3. V gene TRBV17 combines with J gene TRBJ2-3, with D tentatively TRBD1 (5 bases). Germline loops: CDR1 MNHDT, CDR2 YYDKIL. CDR3 length equals 14 residues. The V end lost 2 bases, the J end lost 0 bases, and 6 bases lay between the germline ends. This CDR3 reads CASSRQGSAETLYF. Partial CDR3 DNA: TGTGCTAGCAGTAGACAGGGTAGTGCAGAA.

This clone occurred a few times. Mouse germline and gene names are used. Read data end 4 residues before the CDR3 end; the end is taken from the germline J gene. This chain connects TRBV14 to TRBJ2-3; 11 bases match TRBD1. Germline CDR1 and CDR2: SGHDT and FRDEAV. The CDR3 is 17 amino acids. The trim removed 5 bases at V and 2 bases at J, leaving 10 bases unmatched. The CDR3 is CASREGQGEAAAETLYF. The covered CDR3 bases are TGTGCCAGCAGAGAGGGACAGGGGGAGGCGGCTGCAGAA.

At least ten counts were recorded for this clone. All gene names here are mouse names. The sequence runs out 4 residues before the end of the CDR3; the remainder is reconstructed from the germline J gene. The rearrangement joins TRBV17 to TRBJ2-1, with no clear D. CDR3 length equals 16 residues. The V end lost 1 base, the J end lost 0 bases, and 10 bases lay between the germline ends. Germline lookup yields CDR1 MNHDT and CDR2 YYDKIL. The covered CDR3 bases are TGTGCTAGCAGTAGAGCCCCGACAATTAACTATGCT. This encodes CASSRAPTINYA. The whole CDR3 sequence reads CASSRAPTINYAEQFF.

This clone was detected a few times. Germline and genes here are mouse. The read ends 4 residues early relative to the CDR3; the germline J gene fills the gap. The rearrangement joins TRBV13-1 to TRBJ2-7; perhaps TRBD1 as D (6 bases). Germline V gene lookup returns CDR1 NSHNY and CDR2 SYGAGN. The CDR3 loop spans 13 amino acids. CDR3 amino acids: CASSEPDRYEQYF. CDR3 DNA (partial): TGTGCCAGCAGTGAACCGGACAGATAT.

This clone was found a few times. The genes and germline here are from mouse. From the germline J gene comes the end of the CDR3, since the read stops 4 residues before it. This sample also contains other DNA sequences that code for the same CDR3. This chain uses TRBV13-1 with TRBJ1-2, with TRBD1 matching over 9 bases. CDR3 length: 14 residues. With 4 bases clipped from V and 3 bases from J, the junction kept 4 bases outside the gene matches. The V gene's germline CDR1 is NSHNY and CDR2 SYGAGN. The chain's CDR3 is CASSPQGADSDYTF. The part of the CDR3 DNA that was read is TGTGCCAGCAGTCCACAGGGGGCGGACTCC.

With regard to this clone: The genes are named according to mouse. The DNA ends 4 residues before the CDR3 does, and the rest of the CDR3 is filled in from the germline J gene. The chain links TRBV13-2 to TRBJ2-1; possibly TRBD1 for D (6 bases). From germline, CDR1 is NNHNN and CDR2 SYGAGS (reference sequence). V was trimmed by 6 bases and J by 3 bases, leaving 10 bases between them. The CDR3 is 13 amino acids. The CDR3 DNA, read in part, is TGTGCCAGCGCGACAGGAGGCTATGCT. It is translated as CASATGGYA. The whole CDR3 protein is CASATGGYAEQFF.

This clone has at least ten counts. Genes here carry mouse names. CDR3 bases read: TGTGCCAGCAGTGATCCCTGGGGAAACACCGGG. Residues: CASSDPWGNTG. The CDR3 in full is CASSDPWGNTGQLYF. The rearrangement uses TRBV13-3 and TRBJ2-2, with TRBD2 as a possible D gene (6 bases). The read terminates 4 residues before the CDR3 end, so the remaining end is supplied by the germline J gene. CDR1 and CDR2 from the germline V gene are NNHDY and SYVADS. The CDR3 loop spans 15 amino acids. V was pared by 1 base and J by 1 base, with 8 bases between.

On this clone: Gene names and germline refer to mouse. Read sequence stops 3 residues before the CDR3 end, and the germline J gene provides the missing end. The J gene is TRBJ1-6, the V gene TRBV19; D might be TRBD1 (5 bases). TRBJ1-6 is reported as an ORF; its role is uncertain. V lost 6 bases, J lost 0 bases, and 10 bases lay in between. Germline loops: CDR1 FNHDT, CDR2 SITEND (reference sequence). The CDR3 contains 15 residues. The DNA read from the CDR3 is TGTGCCAGCACCCCTAGGGGTTCCTATAATTCGCCC. Translated: CASTPRGSYNSP. The entire CDR3 reads CASTPRGSYNSPLYF.